A selection of T cell receptor beta chains follows, all from one sample in a study of cytomegalovirus exposure and HLA in healthy donors. The data were produced by immunoSEQ multiplex PCR, yet TCRdb's version contains in-frame clones alone and is incomplete. The sample holds more than 95,000 clones, more than 75% seen once. Sequenced: PBMCs. These receptors were obtained from a woman in her forties in good health and CMV-seronegative. Both conserved end residues are part of each CDR3. The order of the fields is V gene, J gene, D gene, CDR3 length, clone size, CDR3 DNA, CDR3 protein. A D gene is named only where the DNA matches it firmly. Clone size is stated in some rows and not others, as once, few, many or a class when expanded.

V: TRBV6-1; J: TRBJ2-1; D: TRBD2; length: 14; size: .; DNA: TGTGCCAGCCTAGGGACTAGCGGGAGAAATGAGCAGTTCTTC; CDR3: CASLGTSGRNEQFF
V: TRBV28; J: TRBJ2-7; D: TRBD2; length: 19; size: .; DNA: TGTGCCAGCAGTTTATGGGCTAGCGGGAGGCGTGGGAGCTCCTACGAGCAGTACTTC; CDR3: CASSLWASGRRGSSYEQYF
V: TRBV16; J: TRBJ2-1; D: .; length: 16; size: .; DNA: TGTGCCAGCAGCCAACTGTCAGGGGTTTCCGACAATGAGCAGTTCTTC; CDR3: CASSQLSGVSDNEQFF
V: TRBV14; J: TRBJ2-7; D: TRBD2; length: 16; size: .; DNA: TGTGCCAGCAGCCAAGGGGGACTAGTCATCGTCAACGAGCAGTACTTC; CDR3: CASSQGGLVIVNEQYF
V: TRBV5-6; J: TRBJ2-7; D: .; length: 15; size: .; DNA: TGTGCCAGCAGCTTGGGTCAGGGTAACCCCTACGAGCAGTACTTC; CDR3: CASSLGQGNPYEQYF
V: TRBV29-1; J: TRBJ2-7; D: .; length: 14; size: .; DNA: TGCAGCGCTGCCGTCTATCAGACTACCTACGAGCAGTACTTC; CDR3: CSAAVYQTTYEQYF
V: TRBV19; J: TRBJ2-2; D: TRBD2; length: 15; size: few; DNA: TGTGCCAGTAGTATTTCACTAGCGGGAATCGGGGAGCTGTTTTTT; CDR3: CASSISLAGIGELFF
V: TRBV11-1; J: TRBJ1-1; D: .; length: 17; size: .; DNA: TGTGCCAGCAGCCCAAGACAGGCCCGAGGGGTTAACACTGAAGCTTTCTTT; CDR3: CASSPRQARGVNTEAFF
V: TRBV7-9; J: TRBJ1-4; D: TRBD1; length: 19; size: .; DNA: TGTGCCAGCAGCTTATTCGGTGGTCTTGGCGGACAGGAAACCGAAAAACTGTTTTTT; CDR3: CASSLFGGLGGQETEKLFF
V: TRBV9; J: TRBJ2-3; D: .; length: 15; size: .; DNA: TGTGCCAGCAGCGTAGGCGGAGATAGCACAGATACGCAGTATTTT; CDR3: CASSVGGDSTDTQYF
V: TRBV6-6; J: TRBJ1-4; D: .; length: 12; size: .; DNA: TGTGCCAGCAGTTCACTGGAGGAAAAACTGTTTTTT; CDR3: CASSSLEEKLFF
V: TRBV5-4; J: TRBJ1-1; D: .; length: 14; size: few; DNA: TGTGCCAGCAGTTACCCGGGAGTTAACACTGAAGCTTTCTTT; CDR3: CASSYPGVNTEAFF
V: TRBV2; J: TRBJ2-7; D: .; length: 11; size: once; DNA: TGTGCCAGCATGGCCTTTTACGAGCAGTACTTC; CDR3: CASMAFYEQYF
V: TRBV19; J: TRBJ1-2; D: .; length: 16; size: .; DNA: TGTGCCAGTAGTATTGGTGCAGCAGGGGCTGGCTATGGCTACACCTTC; CDR3: CASSIGAAGAGYGYTF
V: TRBV7-2; J: TRBJ2-7; D: .; length: 11; size: .; DNA: TGTGCCAGCAGCTCTACCTACGAGCAGTACTTC; CDR3: CASSSTYEQYF
V: TRBV7-8; J: TRBJ2-1; D: TRBD2; length: 16; size: .; DNA: TGTGCCAGCAGCTTACTTCCAGCGGGAGCCTACAATGAGCAGTTCTTC; CDR3: CASSLLPAGAYNEQFF
V: TRBV5-1; J: TRBJ2-1; D: TRBD2; length: 19; size: .; DNA: TGCGCCAGCAGCTTGGGGGCGACTAGCGGGAGTGTTCCCCCCCATGAGCAGTTCTTC; CDR3: CASSLGATSGSVPPHEQFF
V: TRBV4-3; J: TRBJ2-5; D: TRBD2; length: 18; size: once; DNA: TGCGCCAGCAGCCAAGACCTAGCGGGAGGGCTCAAGGGAGAGACCCAGTACTTC; CDR3: CASSQDLAGGLKGETQYF
V: TRBV29-1; J: TRBJ1-1; D: TRBD1; length: 13; size: .; DNA: TGCAGCGGGGGACAGAGACTTAACACTGAAGCTTTCTTT; CDR3: CSGGQRLNTEAFF
V: TRBV5-6; J: TRBJ1-4; D: TRBD1; length: 15; size: medium-sized; DNA: TGTGCCAGCAGTTACGACAGGGGGTCAAGTGAAAAACTGTTTTTT; CDR3: CASSYDRGSSEKLFF
V: TRBV28; J: TRBJ2-7; D: .; length: 14; size: .; DNA: TGTGCCAGCAGTTCCTCGGACAGACCCTACGAGCAGTACTTC; CDR3: CASSSSDRPYEQYF
V: TRBV28; J: TRBJ1-5; D: .; length: 11; size: few; DNA: TGTGCCAGCAGTAGTATGAGGCCCCAGCATTTT; CDR3: CASSSMRPQHF
V: TRBV7-2; J: TRBJ2-3; D: TRBD2; length: 15; size: few; DNA: TGTGCCGGAGCCTCTAGCGGGAGGGCCACAGATACGCAGTATTTT; CDR3: CAGASSGRATDTQYF